The T cell receptor (beta chain) under discussion was sequenced for a study of T cells in narcolepsy. Study at large: Patients with NT1 or NT2 and healthy control donors were enrolled.

Notes on the study in general: Comparing one patient's CSF and blood CD4+ clonotypes highlighted HCRT- and TRIB2-specific autoreactive clonotypes. No autoreactive T cell clone sequences appeared in some memory CD4+ repertoires. Autoreactive clonotypes reportedly recurred in blood of same and different patients, not controls.

The repertoire was sequenced with immunoSEQ multiplex PCR; TCRdb's copy has only in-frame clones and lacks some. The data hold 20,000 to 25,000 clones, with 84% observed a single time. This clone was recorded once. What it binds is not known. The V gene's germline CDR1 is KGHSH and CDR2 LQKENI. The CDR3 covers 15 residues. V lost 4 bases and J 5 bases, leaving 16 bases between the germline ends. The sequencing sample was made of CD45RA- memory CD4+ T cells from PBMCs. The TCR comes from a human donor with narcolepsy. The J gene is TRBJ2-3, the V gene TRBV18; weak D call: TRBD2 (6 bases). CDR3 protein: CASSRSGSRVDTQYF. The CDR3 DNA follows: TGTGCCAGCTCACGCAGCGGGTCCAGGGTAGATACGCAGTATTTT.